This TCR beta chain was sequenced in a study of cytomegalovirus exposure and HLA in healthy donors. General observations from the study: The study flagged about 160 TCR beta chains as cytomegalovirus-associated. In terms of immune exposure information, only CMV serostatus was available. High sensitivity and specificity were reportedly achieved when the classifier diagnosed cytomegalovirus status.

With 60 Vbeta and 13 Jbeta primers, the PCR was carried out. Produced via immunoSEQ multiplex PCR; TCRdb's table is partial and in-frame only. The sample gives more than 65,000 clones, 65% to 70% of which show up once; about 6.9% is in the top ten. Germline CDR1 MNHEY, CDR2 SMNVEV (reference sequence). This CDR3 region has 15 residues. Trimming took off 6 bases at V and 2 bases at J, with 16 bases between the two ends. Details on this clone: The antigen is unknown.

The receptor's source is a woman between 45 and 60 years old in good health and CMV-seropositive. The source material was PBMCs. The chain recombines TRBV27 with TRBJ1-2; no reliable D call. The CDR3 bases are TGTGCCAGCAGCTATGACTTAAACTTCAACTATGGCTACACCTTC. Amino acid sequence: CASSYDLNFNYGYTF.